The rows below give T cell receptor beta chains drawn from one sample of a study of type 1 regulatory T cells. TCRdb itself ran the reads through MiXCR, one entry per CDR3 protein. The data show around 5,700 distinct CDR3 sequences, with 30% to 40% seen just once and about 25% held by the top ten. These receptors lack a known antigen. The specimen was cultured type 1 regulatory T (Tr1) cells, either the whole culture or a sorted fraction (not recorded which). The receptor set was obtained from a human donor in good health. Both conserved end residues are part of each CDR3. Each record gives: J gene, clone size, CDR3 length, D gene, V gene, CDR3 DNA, CDR3 protein. The D gene is left open where the match is weak. Only some rows state a clone size, as once, few, many or a class for expanded clones.

J gene: TRBJ2-1
clone size: -
CDR3 length: 13
D gene: -
V gene: TRBV12-3/TRBV12-4
CDR3 DNA: TGTGCCAGCCGACCGGGGCGCGCGGTTGAGCAGTTCTTC
CDR3 protein: CASRPGRAVEQFF

J gene: TRBJ1-5
clone size: few
CDR3 length: 13
D gene: TRBD1
V gene: TRBV20-1
CDR3 DNA: TGCAGTGCCAATGGACAGGGAAATCAGCCCCAGCATTTT
CDR3 protein: CSANGQGNQPQHF

J gene: TRBJ2-5
clone size: medium-sized
CDR3 length: 15
D gene: -
V gene: TRBV18
CDR3 DNA: TGTGCCAGCTCACCCTCCGGGACAAGGAAAGAGACCCAGTACTTC
CDR3 protein: CASSPSGTRKETQYF

J gene: TRBJ2-5
clone size: -
CDR3 length: 13
D gene: -
V gene: TRBV14
CDR3 DNA: TGTGCCAGCAGCCTTAGTCCCGTGGGGACCCAGTACTTC
CDR3 protein: CASSLSPVGTQYF

J gene: TRBJ2-7
clone size: -
CDR3 length: 15
D gene: TRBD2
V gene: TRBV29-1
CDR3 DNA: TGCAGCGTTGGCGGACTAGCGGGATTGTCCTACGAGCAGTACTTC
CDR3 protein: CSVGGLAGLSYEQYF

J gene: TRBJ2-5
clone size: few
CDR3 length: 13
D gene: -
V gene: TRBV20-1
CDR3 DNA: TGCAGTGCTACCCCGGGACTGGGGGAGACCCAGTACTTC
CDR3 protein: CSATPGLGETQYF

J gene: TRBJ2-7
clone size: -
CDR3 length: 14
D gene: TRBD2
V gene: TRBV3-1
CDR3 DNA: TGTGCCTCAGCAGTCACTAGCGGGAACTACGAGCAGTACTTC
CDR3 protein: CASAVTSGNYEQYF

J gene: TRBJ2-4
clone size: few
CDR3 length: 14
D gene: -
V gene: TRBV5-4
CDR3 DNA: TGTGCCAGCAGCAAGGACCGTCCGGGAAACATTCAGTACTTC
CDR3 protein: CASSKDRPGNIQYF

J gene: TRBJ2-7
clone size: medium-sized
CDR3 length: 16
D gene: -
V gene: TRBV7-2
CDR3 DNA: TGTGCCAGCAGCTTACGAGGGGGTAGCGGAACCTACGAGCAGTACTTC
CDR3 protein: CASSLRGGSGTYEQYF

J gene: TRBJ2-2
clone size: large
CDR3 length: 12
D gene: -
V gene: TRBV12-3/TRBV12-4
CDR3 DNA: TGTGCCAGCAGGCAGGGTCCCGGGGAGCTGTTTTTT
CDR3 protein: CASRQGPGELFF